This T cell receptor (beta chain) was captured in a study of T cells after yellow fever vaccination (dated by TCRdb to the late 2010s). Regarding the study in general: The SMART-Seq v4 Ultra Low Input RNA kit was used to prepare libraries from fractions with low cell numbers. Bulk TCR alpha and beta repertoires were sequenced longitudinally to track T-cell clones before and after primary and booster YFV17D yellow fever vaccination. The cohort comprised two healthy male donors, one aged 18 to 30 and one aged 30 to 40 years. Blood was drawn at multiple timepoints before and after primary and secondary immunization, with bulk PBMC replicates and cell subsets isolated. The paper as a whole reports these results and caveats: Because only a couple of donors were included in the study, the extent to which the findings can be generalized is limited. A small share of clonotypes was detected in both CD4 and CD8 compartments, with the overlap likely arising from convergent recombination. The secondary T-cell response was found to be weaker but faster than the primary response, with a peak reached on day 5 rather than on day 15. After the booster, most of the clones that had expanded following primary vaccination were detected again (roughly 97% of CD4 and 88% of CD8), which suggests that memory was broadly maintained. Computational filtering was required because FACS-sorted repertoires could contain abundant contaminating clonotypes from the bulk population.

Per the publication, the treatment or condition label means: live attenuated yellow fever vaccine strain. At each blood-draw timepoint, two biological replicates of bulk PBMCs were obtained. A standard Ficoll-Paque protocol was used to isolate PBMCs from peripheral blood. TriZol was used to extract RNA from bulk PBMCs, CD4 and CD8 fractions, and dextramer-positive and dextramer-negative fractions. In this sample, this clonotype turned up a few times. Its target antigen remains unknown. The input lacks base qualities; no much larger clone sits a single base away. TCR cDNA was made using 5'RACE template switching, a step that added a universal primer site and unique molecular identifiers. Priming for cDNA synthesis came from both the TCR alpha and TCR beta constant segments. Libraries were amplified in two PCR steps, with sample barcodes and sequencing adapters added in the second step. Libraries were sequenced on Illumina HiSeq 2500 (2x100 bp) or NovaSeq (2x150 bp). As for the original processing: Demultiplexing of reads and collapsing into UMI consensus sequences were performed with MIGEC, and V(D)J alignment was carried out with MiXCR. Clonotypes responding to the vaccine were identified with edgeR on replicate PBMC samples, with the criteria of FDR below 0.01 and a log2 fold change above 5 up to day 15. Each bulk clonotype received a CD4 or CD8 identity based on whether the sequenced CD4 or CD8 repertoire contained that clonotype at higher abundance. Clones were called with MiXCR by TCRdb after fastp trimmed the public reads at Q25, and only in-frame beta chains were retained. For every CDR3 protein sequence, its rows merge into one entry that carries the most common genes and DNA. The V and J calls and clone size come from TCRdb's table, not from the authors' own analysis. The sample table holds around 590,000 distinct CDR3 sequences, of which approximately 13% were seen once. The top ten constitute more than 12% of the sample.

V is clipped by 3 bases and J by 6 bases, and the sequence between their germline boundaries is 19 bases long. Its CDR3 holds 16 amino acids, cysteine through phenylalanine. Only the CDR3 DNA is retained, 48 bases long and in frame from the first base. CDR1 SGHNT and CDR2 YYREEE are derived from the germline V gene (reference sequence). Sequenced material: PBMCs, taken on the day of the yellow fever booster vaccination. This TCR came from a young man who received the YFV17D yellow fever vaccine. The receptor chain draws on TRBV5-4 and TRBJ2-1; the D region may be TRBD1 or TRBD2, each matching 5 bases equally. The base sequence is TGTGCCAGCAGCTCCGGTCGTGGGGGAGATTTCAATGAGCAGTTCTTC. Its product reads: CASSSGRGGDFNEQFF.